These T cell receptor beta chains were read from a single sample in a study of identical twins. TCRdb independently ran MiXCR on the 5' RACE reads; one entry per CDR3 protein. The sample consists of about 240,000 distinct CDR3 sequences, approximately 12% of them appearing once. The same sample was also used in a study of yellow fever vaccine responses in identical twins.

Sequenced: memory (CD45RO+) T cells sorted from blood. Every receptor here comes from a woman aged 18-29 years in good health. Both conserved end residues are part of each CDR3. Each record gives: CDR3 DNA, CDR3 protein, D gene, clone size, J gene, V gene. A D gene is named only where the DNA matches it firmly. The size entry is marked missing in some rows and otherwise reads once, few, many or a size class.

DNA: TGTGCCAGCAGCTTAAAGAGGGATAATTCACCCCTCCACTTT
CDR3: CASSLKRDNSPLHF
D: -
size: many
J: TRBJ1-6
V: TRBV7-2

DNA: TGTGCCAGCAGCCGCCGGGACTACCGGAGGCCCGCAGATACGCAGTATTTT
CDR3: CASSRRDYRRPADTQYF
D: TRBD2
size: many
J: TRBJ2-3
V: TRBV7-9

DNA: TGTGCCAGCAGCCAAGGGACAGGGCGCGGCTACACCTTC
CDR3: CASSQGTGRGYTF
D: TRBD1
size: many
J: TRBJ1-2
V: TRBV3-1

DNA: TGTGCCAGCAGCCAAGCGGGGGCAGCCTACGAGCAGTACTTC
CDR3: CASSQAGAAYEQYF
D: -
size: few
J: TRBJ2-7
V: TRBV3-1

DNA: TGCGCCAGCAGCTTGCTGGGACAGGCCCAAGAGACCCAGTACTTC
CDR3: CASSLLGQAQETQYF
D: TRBD1
size: -
J: TRBJ2-5
V: TRBV5-1

DNA: TGTGCCAGCAGTGAGGCTCCCGTGCAGTTCTTC
CDR3: CASSEAPVQFF
D: -
size: few
J: TRBJ2-1
V: TRBV2

DNA: TGTGCCAGCAGCGTAGGGACGGACAAATCTGAAGCTTTCTTT
CDR3: CASSVGTDKSEAFF
D: -
size: few
J: TRBJ1-1
V: TRBV9

DNA: TGTGCCAGCAGCTTAGATGGACTCTCCTCCTCCTACGAGCAGTACTTC
CDR3: CASSLDGLSSSYEQYF
D: -
size: few
J: TRBJ2-7
V: TRBV6-6

DNA: TGTGCCATCAGTGATTGGGACGGTGCAACTAATGAAAAACTGTTTTTT
CDR3: CAISDWDGATNEKLFF
D: -
size: few
J: TRBJ1-4
V: TRBV10-3

DNA: TGCGCCAGCAGCCAAGATTTGGGGACAGGGCGAACCGGGGAGCTGTTTTTT
CDR3: CASSQDLGTGRTGELFF
D: TRBD1
size: -
J: TRBJ2-2
V: TRBV4-1

DNA: TGTGCCAGCAGTTTCCAGGGCTATGGCTACACCTTC
CDR3: CASSFQGYGYTF
D: -
size: few
J: TRBJ1-2
V: TRBV12-3/TRBV12-4

DNA: TGTGCCGGTAGATTAGCGGGAGGGGCATCGGATGAGCAGTTCTTC
CDR3: CAGRLAGGASDEQFF
D: TRBD2
size: few
J: TRBJ2-1
V: TRBV7-9

DNA: TGTGCCAGCAGCTTAGATGATATAGCGGGAGGGGCTTACAATGAGCAGTTCTTC
CDR3: CASSLDDIAGGAYNEQFF
D: TRBD2
size: -
J: TRBJ2-1
V: TRBV11-2

DNA: TGTGCCAGTCTTCCTCAGGGCAATCAGCCCCAGCATTTT
CDR3: CASLPQGNQPQHF
D: -
size: -
J: TRBJ1-5
V: TRBV28

DNA: TGTGCCAGCAGTTTCCAGGGGGCGTCCTACAATGAGCAGTTCTTC
CDR3: CASSFQGASYNEQFF
D: TRBD1
size: many
J: TRBJ2-1
V: TRBV6-5

DNA: TGCAGCGTTGGAAGCGGGGCCCGGTCCCAATACAATGAGCAGTTCTTC
CDR3: CSVGSGARSQYNEQFF
D: TRBD2
size: many
J: TRBJ2-1
V: TRBV29-1

DNA: TGTGCCAGCAGCCACAGCGCAGGGGCCTACGAGCAGTACTTC
CDR3: CASSHSAGAYEQYF
D: -
size: -
J: TRBJ2-7
V: TRBV7-2

DNA: TGTGCCAGCAGAAGGGGACAGGGAGGGAATGAGCAGTTCTTC
CDR3: CASRRGQGGNEQFF
D: TRBD1
size: few
J: TRBJ2-1
V: TRBV6-1

DNA: TGTGCCAGCAGCCCAAGGCAAGCGGGGAGGCACGAGCAGTACTTC
CDR3: CASSPRQAGRHEQYF
D: TRBD2
size: few
J: TRBJ2-7
V: TRBV7-3

DNA: TGTGCCAGCAGTCCAACAGGGACACGCGAGACCCAGTACTTC
CDR3: CASSPTGTRETQYF
D: -
size: few
J: TRBJ2-5
V: TRBV12-3/TRBV12-4

DNA: TGTGCCAGCAGCGGAACCGGCCGTCAGGGGGCTTGGGTGGAATCGGGAGAGACCCAGTACTTC
CDR3: CASSGTGRQGAWVESGETQYF
D: TRBD1
size: few
J: TRBJ2-5
V: TRBV13

DNA: TGTGCCAGCAGCCAATTGGGACAGGGGTACAATGAGCAGTTCTTC
CDR3: CASSQLGQGYNEQFF
D: TRBD1
size: few
J: TRBJ2-1
V: TRBV3-1

DNA: TGTGCCAGCAGTTTCCTAGGGGCTGGAGGCTACGAGCAGTACTTC
CDR3: CASSFLGAGGYEQYF
D: -
size: -
J: TRBJ2-7
V: TRBV27

DNA: TGTGCCAGCAGCCACCCGGCCAGCGGACAGGTCGGGGAGCTGTTTTTT
CDR3: CASSHPASGQVGELFF
D: TRBD1
size: -
J: TRBJ2-2
V: TRBV5-5

DNA: TGTGCCACCAGCAGATTAGCGGGAGGCCAAAACAATGAGCAGTTCTTC
CDR3: CATSRLAGGQNNEQFF
D: TRBD2
size: many
J: TRBJ2-1
V: TRBV15

DNA: TGTGCCAGCAGTCCGGTGATATACGAGCAGTACTTC
CDR3: CASSPVIYEQYF
D: -
size: -
J: TRBJ2-7
V: TRBV6-6

DNA: TGTGCCAGCTCACCACAGGGGGAGGATGAGCAGTTCTTC
CDR3: CASSPQGEDEQFF
D: -
size: few
J: TRBJ2-1
V: TRBV18

DNA: TGCGCCAGCAGCCAAGTGTCAGGGGACAACTCTGGGGCCAACGTCCTGACTTTC
CDR3: CASSQVSGDNSGANVLTF
D: -
size: -
J: TRBJ2-6
V: TRBV4-3

DNA: TGTGCCAGCAGCCCCGGGACAGGGAACGCAGATACGCAGTATTTT
CDR3: CASSPGTGNADTQYF
D: TRBD1
size: -
J: TRBJ2-3
V: TRBV5-6

DNA: TGTGCCAGCAGCTTAGTTGGGACAGGGGAAGTTAAAAACATTCAGTACTTC
CDR3: CASSLVGTGEVKNIQYF
D: TRBD1
size: many
J: TRBJ2-4
V: TRBV7-2

DNA: TGTGCTAGTGGCAATCCTGGCTGGTACAATCAGCCCCAGCATTTT
CDR3: CASGNPGWYNQPQHF
D: -
size: few
J: TRBJ1-5
V: TRBV12-5

DNA: TGTGCCAGCAGTTTACAAGCAGGGGTTCTAGTTAATGAGCAGTTCTTC
CDR3: CASSLQAGVLVNEQFF
D: -
size: many
J: TRBJ2-1
V: TRBV28

DNA: TGTGCCAGCAGTGAAAGGGCAGGTACAGATACGCAGTATTTT
CDR3: CASSERAGTDTQYF
D: -
size: -
J: TRBJ2-3
V: TRBV2

DNA: TGTGCCACAGGGGGGGGAACAGATACGCAGTATTTT
CDR3: CATGGGTDTQYF
D: -
size: -
J: TRBJ2-3
V: TRBV10-3

DNA: TGTGCCAGCAGCCCCCGAGAACCGCCTGGGAATACGCAGTATTTT
CDR3: CASSPREPPGNTQYF
D: -
size: -
J: TRBJ2-3
V: TRBV7-2

DNA: TGTGCCAGCAGCTTAGAAGAGCGGGACGAAACCTCGGCGGCGAACACCGGGGAGCTGTTTTTT
CDR3: CASSLEERDETSAANTGELFF
D: TRBD2
size: few
J: TRBJ2-2
V: TRBV7-6

DNA: TGTGCCAGCAGCCAAGATATTTATCCCTACGAGCAGTACTTC
CDR3: CASSQDIYPYEQYF
D: -
size: -
J: TRBJ2-7
V: TRBV3-1

DNA: TGTGCCAGCAGCCCGCCTCTAGCGGGCCTAGGAGAGACCCAGTACTTC
CDR3: CASSPPLAGLGETQYF
D: TRBD2
size: few
J: TRBJ2-5
V: TRBV28

DNA: TGTGCCAGCAGACAGGGACTCGAGGGGAATGAGCAGTTCTTC
CDR3: CASRQGLEGNEQFF
D: -
size: -
J: TRBJ2-1
V: TRBV6-1

DNA: TGCGCCAGCAGCTTTGGACTAGTTGGTAATGAGCAGTTCTTC
CDR3: CASSFGLVGNEQFF
D: TRBD2
size: -
J: TRBJ2-1
V: TRBV5-1

DNA: TGTGCCAGCAGTTTATCTAGAGGAGGAGTGGCCTACGAGCAGTACTTC
CDR3: CASSLSRGGVAYEQYF
D: -
size: -
J: TRBJ2-7
V: TRBV28

DNA: TGCAGCGTTACCGGACAGGGGAACCCCACCACCAAAAACATTCAGTACTTC
CDR3: CSVTGQGNPTTKNIQYF
D: TRBD1
size: many
J: TRBJ2-4
V: TRBV29-1

DNA: TGTGCCAGCAGCCCCATCCGCGGTGCCACTGAAGCTTTCTTT
CDR3: CASSPIRGATEAFF
D: -
size: many
J: TRBJ1-1
V: TRBV3-1

DNA: TGCAGCGGGACAGGGGGCGCTTATGGAAACACCATATATTTT
CDR3: CSGTGGAYGNTIYF
D: TRBD1
size: many
J: TRBJ1-3
V: TRBV29-1

DNA: TGTGCCTGGACAGCGAACACCGGGGAGCTGTTTTTT
CDR3: CAWTANTGELFF
D: -
size: -
J: TRBJ2-2
V: TRBV30

DNA: TGTGCCAGCAGCTATATAGCGGTTCCGGGCAATGAGCAGTTCTTC
CDR3: CASSYIAVPGNEQFF
D: -
size: -
J: TRBJ2-1
V: TRBV6-5

DNA: TGTGCCAGCAGTTTATCTCCCGCCCGAGGGGACGAGCAGTACTTC
CDR3: CASSLSPARGDEQYF
D: -
size: -
J: TRBJ2-7
V: TRBV12-3/TRBV12-4

DNA: TGTGCCTGGAGCTCAGGGCAGCTGGCATTTGGGGGCTACACCTTC
CDR3: CAWSSGQLAFGGYTF
D: -
size: -
J: TRBJ1-2
V: TRBV30

DNA: TGTGCCAGCAGCCAAGAGGGACAGGGGTGGACAGATACGCAGTATTTT
CDR3: CASSQEGQGWTDTQYF
D: TRBD1
size: -
J: TRBJ2-3
V: TRBV3-1

DNA: TGTGCCAGCAGCCAGGGACAGGCGGCTTTCTTT
CDR3: CASSQGQAAFF
D: TRBD1
size: -
J: TRBJ1-1
V: TRBV6-5

DNA: TGTGCCAGCAGTAACCATCGACAAGGTAGGACTGAAGCTTTCTTT
CDR3: CASSNHRQGRTEAFF
D: -
size: many
J: TRBJ1-1
V: TRBV12-3/TRBV12-4

DNA: TGTGCCAGCAGCTTAAGTGGAGGGGGCAGAGATACGCAGTATTTT
CDR3: CASSLSGGGRDTQYF
D: -
size: many
J: TRBJ2-3
V: TRBV11-2

DNA: TGTGCCAGCAGGCCGGGGGGGATATCGGGTACGCAGTATTTT
CDR3: CASRPGGISGTQYF
D: TRBD2
size: many
J: TRBJ2-3
V: TRBV12-3/TRBV12-4